A selection of T cell receptor beta chains follows, all from one sample in a study of T cells after posttransplantation cyclophosphamide. Libraries were prepared by immunoSEQ multiplex PCR; TCRdb keeps only in-frame clonotypes and omits some of them. This table holds about 16,000 clones, roughly 92% found once. The sample comprised naive CD4+ T cells sorted from blood. All receptors come from a woman between 45 and 60 years old in good health and a related stem cell transplant donor. The CDR3 runs from the conserved cysteine through the conserved F or W. D genes are given only for firm matches. Expanded clones are given a class, and other clones once, few, many or no size at all.

CDR3 DNA	CDR3 protein	clone size	V gene	J gene	D gene
TGTGCCAGCAGCTTAGTAGGGGACTATGGCTACACCTTC	CASSLVGDYGYTF	NA	TRBV5-6	TRBJ1-2	NA
TGTGCCAGCAGCCCCCACTTCGGCACCGGGGAGCTGTTTTTT	CASSPHFGTGELFF	NA	TRBV14	TRBJ2-2	NA
TGTGCCTGGAACAGAGGGAATTCACCCCTCCACTTT	CAWNRGNSPLHF	NA	TRBV30	TRBJ1-6	NA
TGTGCCAGCAGCTTAAATGGAGCGGGGGCCTCGTACAATGAGCAGTTCTTC	CASSLNGAGASYNEQFF	NA	TRBV7-2	TRBJ2-1	TRBD2
TGCGCCAGCAGCATTGGACAGGGCTGGGAGCAGTACTTC	CASSIGQGWEQYF	NA	TRBV5-1	TRBJ2-5	TRBD1
TGTGCCAGCAGTTACTCCGATGATACAGAATACTCACCCCTCCACTTT	CASSYSDDTEYSPLHF	NA	TRBV6-6	TRBJ1-6	NA
TGTGCCAGCAGCCCATTGGGACTAGCGGGCAACGAGCAGTACTTC	CASSPLGLAGNEQYF	NA	TRBV7-7	TRBJ2-7	TRBD2
TGTGCCATCAGGGACAGGGCTGAAGCTTTCTTT	CAIRDRAEAFF	NA	TRBV10-3	TRBJ1-1	TRBD1
TGTGCCTGGAGTGTAGGGGCCTATGGCTACACCTTC	CAWSVGAYGYTF	NA	TRBV30	TRBJ1-2	NA
TGTGCCAGCAGCATACAGGGAACCTACGAGCAGTACTTC	CASSIQGTYEQYF	NA	TRBV28	TRBJ2-7	NA
TGCAGCGTTGAAATAGCGGGAGATGGTGAGACCCAGTACTTC	CSVEIAGDGETQYF	once	TRBV29-1	TRBJ2-5	TRBD2
TGTGCCACCTCGACAGGATTTCCCAAAAACATTCAGTACTTC	CATSTGFPKNIQYF	NA	TRBV19	TRBJ2-4	NA
TGTGCCAGCAGCTTACCCGGGACTAGCCCTGGGCGTAGCACAGATACGCAGTATTTT	CASSLPGTSPGRSTDTQYF	NA	TRBV7-9	TRBJ2-3	TRBD2
TGCGCCAGCAGTGACAGGTGGAATGAGCAGTTCTTC	CASSDRWNEQFF	NA	TRBV10-1	TRBJ2-1	NA
TGTGCCAGCCCGGATGAGGGGGGGCAAGAGACCCAGTACTTC	CASPDEGGQETQYF	NA	TRBV18	TRBJ2-5	NA
TGTGCCAGCAGCTTAGCGTTGGCGGTTACGCAGTATTTT	CASSLALAVTQYF	NA	TRBV7-2	TRBJ2-3	NA
TGCGCCAGCAGGGTTACAGGCCAAGAGACCCAGTACTTC	CASRVTGQETQYF	NA	TRBV5-1	TRBJ2-5	NA
TGTGCCAGCAGGAGAGGAGGGTTGATACCTAACTATGGCTACACCTTC	CASRRGGLIPNYGYTF	NA	TRBV2	TRBJ1-2	NA
TGCGCCAGCAGCTTGGTTCCGACAGGGGGTACGCAAGAGACCCAGTACTTC	CASSLVPTGGTQETQYF	NA	TRBV5-1	TRBJ2-5	TRBD1
TGTGCCAGCGGTTTAGCGGGAGGGCCGGGTGAGCAGTACTTC	CASGLAGGPGEQYF	NA	TRBV5-4	TRBJ2-7	TRBD2
TGCGCCAGCAGCCCCAGGGGGCCCACCATGAACACTGAAGCTTTCTTT	CASSPRGPTMNTEAFF	NA	TRBV4-1	TRBJ1-1	TRBD1
TGCGCCAGCGCCCCGGAGGCTAGCGGACCTTTCGAGCAGTACTTC	CASAPEASGPFEQYF	NA	TRBV5-1	TRBJ2-7	TRBD2
TGTGCCAGCAGCTTCGGCAGGGCCTTTCAGCCCCAGCATTTT	CASSFGRAFQPQHF	NA	TRBV5-8	TRBJ1-5	NA
TGTGCCTGGAGGGCGGACAGGGCGGCCAACGAGCAGTACTTC	CAWRADRAANEQYF	once	TRBV30	TRBJ2-7	TRBD1
TGTGCCAGCAGCTTAAGCCCCGGGGGGGGAACAGATACGCAGTATTTT	CASSLSPGGGTDTQYF	NA	TRBV7-2	TRBJ2-3	TRBD2
TGTGCCAGCAGCCAAGACCCCCCGGGACAGACCCCCTACGAGCAGTACTTC	CASSQDPPGQTPYEQYF	NA	TRBV4-2	TRBJ2-7	TRBD1
TGCGCCAGCACGGGGGGGCTCGCTGAAGCTTTCTTT	CASTGGLAEAFF	NA	TRBV5-1	TRBJ1-1	NA
TGTGCCATCAGGGACAGCCCTTCTGGAAACACCATATATTTT	CAIRDSPSGNTIYF	NA	TRBV10-3	TRBJ1-3	NA
TGTGCCAGCAGCGGAACAGGGATAGACACTGAAGCTTTCTTT	CASSGTGIDTEAFF	NA	TRBV9	TRBJ1-1	NA
TGTGCCAGCAGCGCTCGACAGGTAAACACTGAAGCTTTCTTT	CASSARQVNTEAFF	NA	TRBV9	TRBJ1-1	NA
TGTGCCAGCAGCCTATCTCTTGACATTCAGTACTTC	CASSLSLDIQYF	NA	TRBV7-9	TRBJ2-4	NA
TGTGCCTGGTCCCCTCCACAGGGGAGGAGTAGCAATCAGCCCCAGCATTTT	CAWSPPQGRSSNQPQHF	NA	TRBV30	TRBJ1-5	TRBD1
TGTGCCATCAGTGAGGACAGTACAAATGAAAAACTGTTTTTT	CAISEDSTNEKLFF	few	TRBV10-3	TRBJ1-4	NA
TGTGCCAGCTCACCCTTGAGCTCCTACAATGAGCAGTTCTTC	CASSPLSSYNEQFF	NA	TRBV18	TRBJ2-1	NA
TGTGCCACCAGCAGAGCGAGGAACACTGAAGCTTTCTTT	CATSRARNTEAFF	NA	TRBV15	TRBJ1-1	NA
TGTGCCAGCTCCCAGACAGGGGCGGATGATGCGTACCAAGAGACCCAGTACTTC	CASSQTGADDAYQETQYF	once	TRBV6-8	TRBJ2-5	TRBD1
TGTGCCAGCAGTTTAGCCCGACAGGGGGCCAACGTCCTGACTTTC	CASSLARQGANVLTF	NA	TRBV27	TRBJ2-6	NA
TGTGCCAGCAGCGCGACCAGGACTAGCGGAGACCTCTACGAGCAGTACTTC	CASSATRTSGDLYEQYF	NA	TRBV7-9	TRBJ2-7	TRBD2
TGTGCCAGCAGGTTGACTAGCGGGAGTACCTACAATGAGCAGTTCTTC	CASRLTSGSTYNEQFF	NA	TRBV7-2	TRBJ2-1	TRBD2
TGTGCCACAACGCCGGGACAGGGATATGAAAAACTGTTTTTT	CATTPGQGYEKLFF	few	TRBV10-3	TRBJ1-4	TRBD1
TGTGCCACCAGCAGCGACAGTTATAATGAAAAACTGTTTTTT	CATSSDSYNEKLFF	NA	TRBV15	TRBJ1-4	NA
TGTGCCAGCAGCCATGCGGGAGGGCCCTACGAGCAGTACTTC	CASSHAGGPYEQYF	NA	TRBV14	TRBJ2-7	TRBD2
TGTGCCAGCAGGTCACGGGACAGGGTAGAAGAGACCCAGTACTTC	CASRSRDRVEETQYF	NA	TRBV5-6	TRBJ2-5	TRBD1
TGTGCCAGTAGATTCGGAACAGCCTCTAACTATGGCTACACCTTC	CASRFGTASNYGYTF	NA	TRBV19	TRBJ1-2	NA
TGTGCCAGCAGTTTTTCCGCAGGAATCGGGACTAGCGGGGGCTTCTACAATGAGCAGTTCTTC	CASSFSAGIGTSGGFYNEQFF	NA	TRBV28	TRBJ2-1	TRBD2
TGTGCCATCGGGGGAAACGACAGGGGGTCTAACCCCTACTCCTACGAGCAGTACTTC	CAIGGNDRGSNPYSYEQYF	NA	TRBV10-3	TRBJ2-7	TRBD1
TGTGCCAGCAGCCAAAGCAGGGGCCGCGATTATGGCTACACCTTC	CASSQSRGRDYGYTF	NA	TRBV7-9	TRBJ1-2	NA